This entry is about one TCR beta chain. The antigen is unknown. The entry originates in a study of cytomegalovirus exposure and HLA in healthy donors. Study-level background: Falling in the Caucasian-associated ancestry cluster were 80% to 85% of 398 genotyped donors.

Study-wide findings and caveats: One later analysis reportedly identified an Asian-associated ancestry cluster that showed fewer N-insertions than the roughly 700-donor mean.

PCR was performed using 60 Vbeta and 13 Jbeta primers. Generated by immunoSEQ multiplex PCR, the TCRdb table keeps only in-frame clones and is missing some. The table includes some 200,000 clones, over 70% detected once. Material: PBMCs. This TCR derives from an older woman in good health and CMV-seropositive.

Written as DNA, the CDR3 is TGTGCCAGCAGCTTAAACGGACTAGCGGGGGCAGAGACCCAGTACTTC. This gives the protein CASSLNGLAGAETQYF. The chain couples TRBV7-3 to TRBJ2-5, with TRBD2 matching 13 bases. From germline, CDR1 is SGHTA and CDR2 FQGTGA. Unmatched junction bases numbered 3, after V lost 1 base and J lost 4 bases. The CDR3 is 16 amino acids.